A selection of T cell receptor beta chains follows, all from one sample in a study of blood T cells in healthy people across ages. MiXCR, applied by TCRdb to the 5' RACE reads, yields one record per CDR3 protein. The sample lists 800,000 or so distinct CDR3 sequences; approximately 25% were seen once. Separately, the same data were catalogued under a study of T cells of mothers and their children.

The material sequenced was blood. The receptors were gathered from a boy aged 5 to 17 in good health. CDR3s include the opening cysteine and the closing phenylalanine or tryptophan. Fields, in order: CDR3 DNA, CDR3 protein, clone size, J gene, V gene, D gene. D genes are given only for firm matches. Size values are once, few and many counts, or a class for expanded clones, and some rows have none.

CDR3nt: TGTGCCAGCTCACCTTATATCAGAGGGGGCAGCGAGACCCAGTACTTC
CDR3aa: CASSPYIRGGSETQYF
abundance: NA
j_gene: TRBJ2-5
v_gene: TRBV18
d_gene: TRBD1

CDR3nt: TGTGCCAGCCTCCCGGGAGAAGGGTTTAGAAACACCATATATTTT
CDR3aa: CASLPGEGFRNTIYF
abundance: few
j_gene: TRBJ1-3
v_gene: TRBV7-6
d_gene: NA

CDR3nt: TGTGCCAGCAGTTTAACGTGGCAGGGGACTGAAAAACTGTTTTTT
CDR3aa: CASSLTWQGTEKLFF
abundance: few
j_gene: TRBJ1-4
v_gene: TRBV28
d_gene: NA

CDR3nt: TGCAGTGCTAATGGCAGGGAGTGGGGCTACACCTTC
CDR3aa: CSANGREWGYTF
abundance: few
j_gene: TRBJ1-2
v_gene: TRBV20-1
d_gene: NA

CDR3nt: TGTGCCAGCAGCTCCTCCGGGACAGGGAACACTGAAGCTTTCTTT
CDR3aa: CASSSSGTGNTEAFF
abundance: few
j_gene: TRBJ1-1
v_gene: TRBV6-2/TRBV6-3
d_gene: TRBD1

CDR3nt: TGTGCCTGCAGTGCGCCGGGACAGGGGCTTCATGAGCAGTTCTTC
CDR3aa: CACSAPGQGLHEQFF
abundance: NA
j_gene: TRBJ2-1
v_gene: TRBV12-3/TRBV12-4
d_gene: TRBD1

CDR3nt: TGTGCCAGCAGCTCCGGGACTAGCGAGGTTGAGCAGTTCTTC
CDR3aa: CASSSGTSEVEQFF
abundance: NA
j_gene: TRBJ2-1
v_gene: TRBV5-6
d_gene: TRBD2

CDR3nt: TGTGCCAGCAGCTTAGTGGGCAGCCACACTGAAGCTTTCTTT
CDR3aa: CASSLVGSHTEAFF
abundance: NA
j_gene: TRBJ1-1
v_gene: TRBV7-9
d_gene: NA

CDR3nt: TGTGCCACCCGAGGGGGCTTCGCAGATACGCAGTATTTT
CDR3aa: CATRGGFADTQYF
abundance: NA
j_gene: TRBJ2-3
v_gene: TRBV24-1
d_gene: TRBD1

CDR3nt: TGTGCCACCAGTGACTCTCCTTGGACAGGGGGAAGGGAGACCCAGTACTTC
CDR3aa: CATSDSPWTGGRETQYF
abundance: few
j_gene: TRBJ2-5
v_gene: TRBV24-1
d_gene: TRBD1

CDR3nt: TGTGCCAGCTCCCCGTTCGCGACAGGGCTCACTGAAGCTTTCTTT
CDR3aa: CASSPFATGLTEAFF
abundance: few
j_gene: TRBJ1-1
v_gene: TRBV18
d_gene: TRBD1

CDR3nt: TGCGCCAGCAGCGGTCCGGGGATAGTTCAGGACGAGCAGTACTTC
CDR3aa: CASSGPGIVQDEQYF
abundance: NA
j_gene: TRBJ2-7
v_gene: TRBV4-1
d_gene: NA

CDR3nt: TGTGCCAGCAGCAAGTGCAGGGTAGGGGGCGGGTACGAGCAGTACTTC
CDR3aa: CASSKCRVGGGYEQYF
abundance: few
j_gene: TRBJ2-7
v_gene: TRBV21-1
d_gene: NA

CDR3nt: TGTGCCAGCAGCCGAGACTTACTAGGACAGGGGATACATTCACCCCTCCACTTT
CDR3aa: CASSRDLLGQGIHSPLHF
abundance: NA
j_gene: TRBJ1-6
v_gene: TRBV7-9
d_gene: TRBD1

CDR3nt: TGCAGTTCGCTTTTTCCCCAATCGGTGAACTACGAGCAGTACTTC
CDR3aa: CSSLFPQSVNYEQYF
abundance: few
j_gene: TRBJ2-7
v_gene: TRBV20-1
d_gene: NA

CDR3nt: TGCAGCGTTGGGGGGGAGATCGGTCCGAACACTGAAGCTTTCTTT
CDR3aa: CSVGGEIGPNTEAFF
abundance: few
j_gene: TRBJ1-1
v_gene: TRBV29-1
d_gene: NA

CDR3nt: TGTGCCAGCAGCGGGGGGGCCAAACTGTTTTTT
CDR3aa: CASSGGAKLFF
abundance: few
j_gene: TRBJ1-4
v_gene: TRBV5-6
d_gene: NA

CDR3nt: TGTGCCAGCATCCTTTATCCCGAGGATCGCAACTATGGCTACACCTTC
CDR3aa: CASILYPEDRNYGYTF
abundance: NA
j_gene: TRBJ1-2
v_gene: TRBV6-2/TRBV6-3
d_gene: NA

CDR3nt: TGTGCCAGCAGCGTAGATGAGGACCAGCGGCCCTCCTACAATGAGCAGTTCTTC
CDR3aa: CASSVDEDQRPSYNEQFF
abundance: NA
j_gene: TRBJ2-1
v_gene: TRBV9
d_gene: NA

CDR3nt: TGTGCCAGCAGAGTTACAGGGGGCGACTATGGCTACACCTTC
CDR3aa: CASRVTGGDYGYTF
abundance: NA
j_gene: TRBJ1-2
v_gene: TRBV12-3/TRBV12-4
d_gene: TRBD1

CDR3nt: TGTGCCAGCACCTTGGGACAGGGGATCTCCTACGAGCAGTACTTC
CDR3aa: CASTLGQGISYEQYF
abundance: few
j_gene: TRBJ2-7
v_gene: TRBV28
d_gene: TRBD1

CDR3nt: TGCGCCAGCAGCCAGGATCCCTTAGCGGGGGGAAGAGATACGCAGTATTTT
CDR3aa: CASSQDPLAGGRDTQYF
abundance: NA
j_gene: TRBJ2-3
v_gene: TRBV5-1
d_gene: TRBD2

CDR3nt: TGTGCCAGCAGTGAAACACCGGGACTAGCGGTTATTGATGAGCAGTTCTTC
CDR3aa: CASSETPGLAVIDEQFF
abundance: NA
j_gene: TRBJ2-1
v_gene: TRBV2
d_gene: TRBD2

CDR3nt: TGTGCCAGCAGCCAAGATAGGACTAAGGCCTACGCTGAGCAGTTCTTC
CDR3aa: CASSQDRTKAYAEQFF
abundance: NA
j_gene: TRBJ2-1
v_gene: TRBV14
d_gene: NA

CDR3nt: TGTGCCAGCAGTACAGGGGCGGTAGCTTTCTTT
CDR3aa: CASSTGAVAFF
abundance: NA
j_gene: TRBJ1-1
v_gene: TRBV7-2
d_gene: TRBD1

CDR3nt: TGCAGTGCCCTCAACCGGGATGAAAAACTGTTTTTT
CDR3aa: CSALNRDEKLFF
abundance: few
j_gene: TRBJ1-4
v_gene: TRBV20-1
d_gene: NA

CDR3nt: TGTGCCAGCAGTTACTCGGTGGGACCTCAACTAGAGACCCAGTACTTC
CDR3aa: CASSYSVGPQLETQYF
abundance: few
j_gene: TRBJ2-5
v_gene: TRBV6-5
d_gene: NA

CDR3nt: TGTGCCAGCACCGCCGGGACAGGGATCACCGGGGAGCTGTTTTTT
CDR3aa: CASTAGTGITGELFF
abundance: NA
j_gene: TRBJ2-2
v_gene: TRBV5-6
d_gene: TRBD1

CDR3nt: TGCAGCGTCGGTAGGGGGCAAGGTCAGCCCCAGCATTTT
CDR3aa: CSVGRGQGQPQHF
abundance: NA
j_gene: TRBJ1-5
v_gene: TRBV29-1
d_gene: TRBD1

CDR3nt: TGCGCCAGCAGCCAAATAAGCGGGCCAACCTACGAGCAGTACTTC
CDR3aa: CASSQISGPTYEQYF
abundance: NA
j_gene: TRBJ2-7
v_gene: TRBV4-1
d_gene: NA

CDR3nt: TGTGCCAGCGATGCTGGGGAATCCTACAATGAGCAGTTCTTC
CDR3aa: CASDAGESYNEQFF
abundance: once
j_gene: TRBJ2-1
v_gene: TRBV28
d_gene: NA

CDR3nt: TGTGCCAGCAGCTTAGGCTTGGCCGGGGAGCTGTTTTTT
CDR3aa: CASSLGLAGELFF
abundance: many
j_gene: TRBJ2-2
v_gene: TRBV7-3
d_gene: NA

CDR3nt: TGTGCCAGCAGCTTAGGGGACACACTCTTTGGCTACACCTTC
CDR3aa: CASSLGDTLFGYTF
abundance: few
j_gene: TRBJ1-2
v_gene: TRBV7-9
d_gene: NA

CDR3nt: TGTGCCAGCAGCTTACGTCGGGGCTCTGGGGCCAACGTCCTGACTTTC
CDR3aa: CASSLRRGSGANVLTF
abundance: NA
j_gene: TRBJ2-6
v_gene: TRBV11-2
d_gene: NA

CDR3nt: TGTGCCAGCAGTCTGTCCCGGGACCTAGGGGGCAATGAGCAGTTCTTC
CDR3aa: CASSLSRDLGGNEQFF
abundance: NA
j_gene: TRBJ2-1
v_gene: TRBV6-6
d_gene: NA

CDR3nt: TGTGCCAGCAGTGCACTAGTCCAAGAGACCCAGTACTTC
CDR3aa: CASSALVQETQYF
abundance: NA
j_gene: TRBJ2-5
v_gene: TRBV2
d_gene: NA